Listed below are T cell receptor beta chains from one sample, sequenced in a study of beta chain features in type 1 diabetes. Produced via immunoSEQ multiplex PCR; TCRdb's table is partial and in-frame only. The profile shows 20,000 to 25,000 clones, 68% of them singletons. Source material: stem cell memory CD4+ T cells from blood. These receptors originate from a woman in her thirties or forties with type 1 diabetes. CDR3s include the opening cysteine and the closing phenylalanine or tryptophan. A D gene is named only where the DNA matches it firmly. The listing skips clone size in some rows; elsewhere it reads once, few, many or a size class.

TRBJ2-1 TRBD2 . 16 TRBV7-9 TGTGCCAGCAGCAGGGGACTAGCGGGGATAGAGGATGAGCAGTTCTTC CASSRGLAGIEDEQFF
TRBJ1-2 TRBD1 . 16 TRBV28 TGTGCCAGCAGTTTAATGTCCTCAGGGGGGTGGTATGGCTACACCTTC CASSLMSSGGWYGYTF
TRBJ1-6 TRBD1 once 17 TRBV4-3 TGCGCCAGCAGCCCGGGACAGGGCTATCGGGGAAATTCACCCCTCCACTTT CASSPGQGYRGNSPLHF
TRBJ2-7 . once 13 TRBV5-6 TGTGCCAGCAGTTACTTAGGGGACTACGAGCAGTACTTC CASSYLGDYEQYF
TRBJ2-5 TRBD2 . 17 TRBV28 TGTGCCAGCAGCCGGGGACTAGCGGGAGCAGGAACGGAGACCCAGTACTTC CASSRGLAGAGTETQYF
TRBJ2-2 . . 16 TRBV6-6 TGTGCCAGCACCACCTCTTCACGGGCGGGGACCGGGGAGCTGTTTTTT CASTTSSRAGTGELFF
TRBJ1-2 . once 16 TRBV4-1 TGCGCCAGCAGCCAAGATTTTGGGAGAACCTACTATGGCTACACCTTC CASSQDFGRTYYGYTF
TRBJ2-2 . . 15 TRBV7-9 TGTGCCAGCAGCTTACCCCGAGGAGACACCGGGGAGCTGTTTTTT CASSLPRGDTGELFF
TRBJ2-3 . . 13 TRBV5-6 TGTGCCAGCAGCTCCAGGGCCACAGATACGCAGTATTTT CASSSRATDTQYF
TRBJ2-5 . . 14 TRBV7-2 TGTGCCAGCAGCTCGAGGAGTAGGGGAGAGACCCAGTACTTC CASSSRSRGETQYF
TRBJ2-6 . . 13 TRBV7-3 TGTGCCAGCAGCCTTACTGGGGCCAACGTCCTGACTTTC CASSLTGANVLTF
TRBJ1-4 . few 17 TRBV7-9 TGTGCCAGCCCTCTAAAAGATCGGTTTTCACTAGAGGAAAAACTGTTTTTT CASPLKDRFSLEEKLFF
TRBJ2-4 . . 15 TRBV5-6 TGTGCCAGCAGCTTACGCGGGGCGGGCAAAAACATTCAGTACTTC CASSLRGAGKNIQYF
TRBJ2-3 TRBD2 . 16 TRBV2 TGTGCCAGCAGTGGACTAGCGGGGAATTTGGGGGATACGCAGTATTTT CASSGLAGNLGDTQYF
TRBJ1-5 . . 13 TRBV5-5 TGTGCCAGCAGCTTTAACAGGGAACAGCCCCAGCATTTT CASSFNREQPQHF
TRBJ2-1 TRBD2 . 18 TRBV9 TGTGCCAGCAGCGCTGGGACTAGCGGCCCCTCCTCCTACAATGAGCAGTTCTTC CASSAGTSGPSSYNEQFF
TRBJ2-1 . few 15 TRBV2 TGTGCCAGCAGTATTAGGGAGGTCTCCTACAATGAGCAGTTCTTC CASSIREVSYNEQFF
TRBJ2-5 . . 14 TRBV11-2 TGTGCCAGCAGCTTCTTGACTAGGAGGGAGACCCAGTACTTC CASSFLTRRETQYF
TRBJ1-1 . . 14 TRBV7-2 TGTGCCAGCAGCTTAGAGCGGGGGGCAACTGAAGCTTTCTTT CASSLERGATEAFF
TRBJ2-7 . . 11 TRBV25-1 TGTGCCAGCAGTGTAGGGGTCGAGCAGTACTTC CASSVGVEQYF
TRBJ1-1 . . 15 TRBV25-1 TGTGCCAGCAGTGAAGTTCAGGACTGGGGCACTGAAGCTTTCTTT CASSEVQDWGTEAFF
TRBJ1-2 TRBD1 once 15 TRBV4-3 TGCGCCAGCAGCCAAGACCTCGGACAGGGTGGGGGCTACACCTTC CASSQDLGQGGGYTF
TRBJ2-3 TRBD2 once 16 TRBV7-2 TGTGCCAGCAGCGTAAGACTAGCGGGGGGGGCAGATACGCAGTATTTT CASSVRLAGGADTQYF
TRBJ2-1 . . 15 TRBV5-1 TGCGCCAGCAGCCCCGGGACTGTACTATACAATGAGCAGTTCTTC CASSPGTVLYNEQFF
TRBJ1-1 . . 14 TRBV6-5 TGTGCCAGCAGTTTTGACAGCTCGAACACTGAAGCTTTCTTT CASSFDSSNTEAFF
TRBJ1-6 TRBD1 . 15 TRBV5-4 TGTGCCAGCAGTCCGACAGGGCCAGGCAATTCACCCCTCCACTTT CASSPTGPGNSPLHF
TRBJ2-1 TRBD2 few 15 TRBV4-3 TGCGCCAGCAGCCAAGATAGTGGACTAGTCAGGGAGCAGTTCTTC CASSQDSGLVREQFF
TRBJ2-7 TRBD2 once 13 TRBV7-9 TGTGCCAGCAGACCTGGGACGGGGGGCGAGCAGTACTTC CASRPGTGGEQYF
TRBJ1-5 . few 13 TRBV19 TGTGCCAGTAGTATACGACAGAATCAGCCCCAGCATTTT CASSIRQNQPQHF
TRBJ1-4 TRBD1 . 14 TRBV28 TGTGCCAGCAAGAGAGGGGGCTCAGGTGAAAAACTGTTTTTT CASKRGGSGEKLFF
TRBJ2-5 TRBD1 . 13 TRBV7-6 TGTGCCAGCAGCTGGGGACAGCAAGAGACCCAGTACTTC CASSWGQQETQYF